This TCR beta chain was retrieved from a study of T cell responses to AZD1222 COVID-19 vaccine. V lost 2 bases and J 4 bases, leaving 15 bases between the germline ends. Germline values: CDR1 KGHSH, CDR2 LQKENI. The CDR3 loop spans 16 amino acids. Findings and limits, study-wide: Recipients of two AZD1222 doses showed rising Spike-specific TCR breadth and depth.

Assay used: immunoSEQ multiplex PCR; TCRdb lists only in-frame clones, some missing. The sample holds some 64,000 clones; 76% are singletons and the top ten take over 12%. On this clone: As yet, its antigen is unknown.

This chain uses TRBV18 with TRBJ2-1; a possible D gene is TRBD2 (5 bases). This receptor was identified in an adult in good health. Source: peripheral blood, taken on day 0 of AZD1222 vaccination. The CDR3 DNA is TGTGCCAGCTCACCAAGGGCGGGTCGAGGGTACAATGAGCAGTTCTTC. It yields the protein CASSPRAGRGYNEQFF. The full variable domain, rest sourced from reference TRBV18 and TRBJ2-1, is NAGVMQNPRHLVRRRGQEARLRCSPMKGHSHVYWYRQLPEEGLKFMVYLQKENIIDESGMPKERFSAEFPKEGPSILRIQQVVRGDSAAYFCASSPRAGRGYNEQFFGPGTRLTVL.